The 4 T cell receptor beta chains reported below all come from one sample, sequenced in a study of shared clonotypes between healthy human individuals. Profiled with immunoSEQ multiplex PCR; TCRdb holds only in-frame clones, not every one. The data show some 350,000 clones, with about 74% seen just once and 10% held by the top ten. Sample: memory CD4+ T cells sorted from blood. Indicated subset: CD45RA-negative fraction. Source of these receptors: a man under 40 in good health.

The V and J genes are TRBV28 and TRBJ2-1; 11 nucleotides align to TRBD2. Germline lookup yields CDR1 MDHEN and CDR2 SYDVKM. The CDR3 has 17 residues. The V and J ends lost 4 bases and 1 base, in that order; junction bases with no gene match: 6. The CDR3 bases are TGTGCCAGCAGTTCACTTAGCGGGAGGGAGTCCTACAATGAGCAGTTCTTC. Its protein is CASSSLSGRESYNEQFF.

The genes are TRBV18 and TRBJ2-1; D is perhaps TRBD2 (6 bases). The CDR3 runs to 15 residues. Germline CDR1 reads KGHSH; CDR2 reads LQKENI. V was trimmed by 6 bases and J by 4 bases, leaving 16 bases between them. CDR3 residues: CASSLWTEGYNEQFF. The CDR3 DNA reads TGTGCCAGCTCTCTTTGGACGGAGGGGTACAATGAGCAGTTCTTC.

The chain is built from TRBV29-1 and TRBJ2-5, with 7 bases that match TRBD2. The trim removed 2 bases at V and 5 bases at J, leaving 8 bases unmatched. The CDR3 runs to 14 residues. Germline V gives CDR1 SQVTM, CDR2 ANQGSEA. The CDR3 region is CSVEFLTSVETQYF. CDR3 bases: TGCAGCGTTGAATTTTTAACTAGCGTGGAGACCCAGTACTTC.

The chain couples TRBV6-5 to TRBJ1-5; no definite D call. The length of the CDR3 is 13 residues. Trimming pared 0 bases from V and 7 bases from J, leaving 7 bases between. CDR1 is MNHEY and CDR2 is SVGAGI in the germline V gene. The CDR3 protein is CASSYSSQQPQHF. Here the CDR3 DNA reads TGTGCCAGCAGTTACTCGAGTCAGCAGCCCCAGCATTTT.